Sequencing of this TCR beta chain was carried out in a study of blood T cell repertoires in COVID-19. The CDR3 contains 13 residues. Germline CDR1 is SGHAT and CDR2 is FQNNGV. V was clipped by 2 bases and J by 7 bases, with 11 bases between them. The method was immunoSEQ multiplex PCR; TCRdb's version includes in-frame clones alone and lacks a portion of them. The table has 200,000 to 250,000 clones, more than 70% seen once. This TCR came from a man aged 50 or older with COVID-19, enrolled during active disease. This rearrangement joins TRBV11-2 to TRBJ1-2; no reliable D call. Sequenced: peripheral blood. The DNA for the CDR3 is TGTGCCAGCAGCTTACGAACGAATAGTGGCTACACCTTC. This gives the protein CASSLRTNSGYTF.